The 24 T cell receptor beta chains presented below share a single source sample, sequenced in a study of graft-versus-host responses after intestinal transplantation. Sequencing was performed with immunoSEQ multiplex PCR; in TCRdb, only in-frame clones are kept and a portion is missing. This table has about 54,000 clones, roughly nine tenths appearing once. The sample was PBMCs, taken roughly 660 days after intestinal transplant. Every receptor here comes from a human patient who received an intestinal transplant, so some T cells may come from the graft donor.

This chain connects TRBV2 to TRBJ1-2; D is uncertain. With 2 bases removed from V and 4 bases from J, the gap between germline ends came to 14 bases. Germline CDR1 and CDR2: SNHLY and FYNNEI. The CDR3 loop spans 15 amino acids. The CDR3 region is CASSESLGRGYGYTF. The DNA of the CDR3 is TGTGCCAGCAGTGAAAGCTTGGGCCGCGGCTATGGCTACACCTTC.

The chain combines TRBV13 with TRBJ2-7; D may be TRBD2 (5 bases). Between the trimmed V and J ends, which lost 1 base and 5 bases, there was a span of 9 bases. There are 13 residues in the CDR3. Germline V gives CDR1 PRHDT, CDR2 FYEKMQ (reference sequence). CDR3 protein: CASSLAGLNEQYF. The CDR3 bases are TGTGCCAGCAGCTTAGCGGGGTTAAACGAGCAGTACTTC.

Here the CDR3 DNA reads TGTGCCAGCAGCGCTACGGGGGGAAGCACAGATACGCAGTATTTT. Protein product: CASSATGGSTDTQYF. The chain joins TRBV9 to TRBJ2-3, with 7 positions matching TRBD2. The CDR3 loop spans 15 amino acids. Germline assignment: CDR1 SGDLS and CDR2 YYNGEE. Trimming took 3 bases from V and 0 from J; bases not matched to a gene: 4.

DNA of the CDR3: TGTGCCAGCAGCTTAGCGCTGGACCCCACACGTAGCACAGATACGCAGTATTTT. Protein: CASSLALDPTRSTDTQYF. The J gene is TRBJ2-3, the V gene TRBV7-9; the D is unclear. Germline CDR1 is SEHNR and CDR2 is FQNEAQ (reference sequence). The V and J ends lost 0 bases and 0 bases respectively, with 16 bases between them. This CDR3 is built from 18 residues.

Worth noting for this clone: Mismatch with germline at one junction end may stem from a read error. The rearrangement uses TRBV19 and TRBJ2-5, with D maybe TRBD2 (6 bases). Per the germline V gene, CDR1 is LNHDA and CDR2 is SQIVND (reference sequence). The CDR3 spans 14 residues. The CDR3 nucleotides read TGCGCCAGTAGTATCCCCGGGGGTGCAAGGACCCAGTACTTC. Translated: CASSIPGGARTQYF. The whole variable domain, remainder taken from reference TRBV19 and TRBJ2-5, is DGGITQSPKYLFRKEGQNVTLSCEQNLNHDAMYWYRQDPGQGLRLIYYSQIVNDFQKGDIAEGYSVSREKKESFPLTVTSAQKNPTAFYLCASSIPGGARTQYFGPGTRLLVL.

Points on this clone: A read error may account for a junction end that differs from germline. The V call is TRBV19, the J call TRBJ1-4, with D maybe TRBD1 (6 bases). CDR1 and CDR2 from the germline V gene are LNHDA and SQIVND (reference sequence). The CDR3 length is 12 residues. CDR3 amino acids: CASFAGAGAVAF. DNA for the CDR3: TGTGCCAGTTTCGCGGGGGCGGGAGCGGTCGCTTTT. Full variable domain (missing parts from reference TRBV19 and TRBJ1-4): DGGITQSPKYLFRKEGQNVTLSCEQNLNHDAMYWYRQDPGQGLRLIYYSQIVNDFQKGDIAEGYSVSREKKESFPLTVTSAQKNPTAFYLCASFAGAGAVAFGSGTQLSVL.

The J gene is TRBJ1-1, the V gene TRBV5-6; D gene ambiguous. This CDR3 spans 13 amino acids. Germline values: CDR1 SGHDT, CDR2 YYEEEE. V gave up 0 bases and J gave up 4 bases, with 7 bases separating them. Written as DNA, the CDR3 is TGTGCCAGCAGCTTGGCGTCCGGCACTGAAGCTTTCTTT. Amino acids: CASSLASGTEAFF.

The V call is TRBV7-8, the J call TRBJ2-7; 10 nucleotides line up with TRBD1. This CDR3 contains 14 residues. The trim removed 1 base at V and 6 bases at J, leaving 3 bases unmatched. Germline V gene data show CDR1 as SGHVS and CDR2 as FQNEAQ. CDR3 DNA sequence: TGTGCCAGCAGCTTAGGGACAGGGGGGTTCGAGCAGTACTTC. It translates to CASSLGTGGFEQYF.

J is TRBJ2-3 and V is TRBV4-2; no clear D gene. V was cut by 2 bases and J by 4 bases, with 4 bases left in between. Germline V gene lookup returns CDR1 LGHNA and CDR2 YNFKEQ. This CDR3 is 12 amino acids long. CDR3 nucleotide sequence: TGTGCCAGCAGCCAACCACCAGATACGCAGTATTTT. It yields the protein CASSQPPDTQYF.

CDR3 amino acids: CASSSGTGMGNIQYF. DNA of the CDR3: TGTGCCAGCAGCTCAGGGACAGGGATGGGAAACATTCAGTACTTC. The chain is built from TRBV7-8 and TRBJ2-4; 9 nucleotides line up with TRBD1. The CDR3 runs 15 residues. The V gene end was trimmed by 4 bases and the J gene end by 6 bases; junction bases not matched to a gene: 7. The germline gives CDR1 SGHVS, CDR2 FQNEAQ.

In this sample, this clone turned up once. The J gene is TRBJ2-7, the V gene TRBV2; possibly TRBD2 for D (5 bases). This CDR3 region has 14 residues. Germline CDR1 is SNHLY and CDR2 is FYNNEI. Trimming stripped 2 bases from V and 0 bases from J, with 8 bases between. CDR3 DNA sequence: TGTGCCAGCAGTGAAAGCGGTACCTCCTACGAGCAGTACTTC. This gives the protein CASSESGTSYEQYF. Based on the CDR3 plus reference TRBV2 and TRBJ2-7, the full variable domain is EPEVTQTPSHQVTQMGQEVILRCVPISNHLYFYWYRQILGQKVEFLVSFYNNEISEKSEIFDDQFSVERPDGSNFTLKIRSTKLEDSAMYFCASSESGTSYEQYFGPGTRLTVT.

This clone showed up just a few times. The CDR3 is CATNGGGNTEAFF. CDR3 nucleotide sequence: TGTGCCACCAACGGAGGGGGAAACACTGAAGCTTTCTTT. V is TRBV25-1 and J is TRBJ1-1; weak D call: TRBD1 (6 bases). V lost 10 bases and J lost 2, with 14 bases in between. The CDR3 has 13 residues. Germline V lookup: CDR1 MGHDK, CDR2 SYGVNS.

V gene TRBV11-3 combines with J gene TRBJ1-3, with D tentatively TRBD1 (6 bases). CDR1 and CDR2 (germline): SGHNT, YENEEA. V lost 5 bases to trimming and J lost 5 bases, with 10 bases between them. The CDR3 has 13 residues. The CDR3 protein is CASSLGQRNTIYF. The CDR3 DNA is TGTGCCAGCAGCCTCGGACAGAGAAACACCATATATTTT.

This rearrangement joins TRBV11-2 to TRBJ2-5; a possible D gene is TRBD2 (6 bases). Trimming pared 2 bases from V and 2 bases from J, leaving 12 bases between. CDR1 is SGHAT, CDR2 FQNNGV, per germline. The CDR3 runs 15 residues. CDR3 DNA: TGTGCCAGCAGCTTAAACCGGGGACTTCAAGAGACCCAGTACTTC. Amino acid sequence: CASSLNRGLQETQYF.

This chain links TRBV27 with TRBJ1-2, with 11 bases matching TRBD1. Unmatched junction bases numbered 10, after V lost 2 bases and J lost 8 bases. CDR1 is MNHEY and CDR2 is SMNVEV in the germline V gene (reference sequence). The length of the CDR3 is 16 residues. In nucleotides, the CDR3 is TGTGCCAGCAGTTTACGTGGGGGACAGGGGGTCCGGGGCTACACCTTC. Translation gives CASSLRGGQGVRGYTF.

This chain joins TRBV5-1 and TRBJ1-1, with D unclear. CDR3 length: 13 amino acids. Germline loops: CDR1 SGHRS, CDR2 YFSETQ. V was clipped by 6 bases and J by 0 bases, with 9 bases between them. This CDR3 reads CASNYELNTEAFF. As DNA, the CDR3 is TGCGCCAGCAACTACGAACTGAACACTGAAGCTTTCTTT.

The rearrangement joins TRBV10-1 to TRBJ2-2; D not certain. This CDR3 contains 14 residues. Trimming cost V 3 bases and J 0 bases, with 5 bases left between them. Germline V gene sequence: CDR1 WNHNN, CDR2 SYGVQD (reference sequence). The CDR3 reads CASSERTNTGELFF. CDR3 in DNA: TGCGCCAGCAGTGAAAGAACGAACACCGGGGAGCTGTTTTTT.

This clone was found once. The chain carries TRBV6-5 and TRBJ1-1; 7 bases match TRBD1. V trimming: 5 bases; J trimming: 6 bases; junction bases outside the gene matches: 9. CDR1 and CDR2 (germline): MNHEY, SVGAGI. The CDR3 runs to 14 residues. The CDR3 DNA follows: TGTGCCAGCAGTCGACAGGGAGGGAAACCTGAAGCTTTCTTT. Amino acids: CASSRQGGKPEAFF.

The rearrangement joins TRBV7-3 to TRBJ2-3; D uncertain. V lost 4 bases and J 5 bases, leaving 16 bases between the germline ends. The germline V gene has CDR1 SGHTA and CDR2 FQGTGA. The CDR3 is 15 amino acids. CDR3 amino acids: CASSSGPQWGDTQYF. DNA for the CDR3: TGTGCCAGCAGCTCGGGCCCGCAATGGGGAGATACGCAGTATTTT.

The J gene is TRBJ1-1, the V gene TRBV19; no reliable D call. V gave up 5 bases and J gave up 0 bases, with 7 bases separating them. Germline lookup yields CDR1 LNHDA and CDR2 SQIVND (reference sequence). This CDR3 has 13 residues. DNA for the CDR3: TGTGCCAGTAGTCGACAAATGAACACTGAAGCTTTCTTT. This gives the protein CASSRQMNTEAFF.

The chain is built from TRBV6-5 and TRBJ1-6; D is possibly TRBD1 (6 bases). Trimming removed 6 bases at V and 8 bases at J, with 14 bases between. Looked up from germline, CDR1 is MNHEY and CDR2 is SVGAGI. There are 14 residues in the CDR3. The CDR3 DNA reads as TGTGCCAGCAGAAAGAACAGGGAGGATTCACCCCTCCACTTT. This gives the protein CASRKNREDSPLHF.

In this sample, this clone turned up once. This chain connects TRBV19 to TRBJ2-4, with a tentative D call TRBD2 (5 bases). Germline-derived CDR1 and CDR2 are LNHDA and SQIVND (reference sequence). This CDR3 region has 17 residues. V shed 5 bases and J shed 0 bases, with 17 bases lying between them. CDR3 nucleotides: TGTGCCAGTAGTCCGGGCAGGACGGGATTAGCCAAAAACATTCAGTACTTC. As protein: CASSPGRTGLAKNIQYF.

This clone is a singleton in its sample. V is TRBV7-9 and J is TRBJ1-5, with 7 bases lining up with TRBD1. Germline trimming cut 5 bases from V and 4 bases from J; bases unmatched to any gene: 8. This CDR3 spans 15 amino acids. CDR1 SEHNR and CDR2 FQNEAQ come from the germline V gene (reference sequence). The CDR3 DNA sequence: TGTGCCAGCAGCAAAGGGACAGTTTTTAATCAGCCCCAGCATTTT. Translation gives CASSKGTVFNQPQHF.

This clone appeared once. The CDR3 is CASSQQNSPLHF. The CDR3, as DNA: TGCGCCAGCAGCCAACAGAATTCACCCCTCCACTTT. The chain employs TRBV4-3 and TRBJ1-6; no firm D call. The CDR3 sequence is 12 residues long. Trimming shortened V by 2 bases and J by 7 bases, and 3 bases separated the two germline ends. Germline V CDR1 and CDR2: LGHNA, YSLEER.